The present entry profiles one T cell receptor (beta chain) with its context. The sample belongs to a study of blood T cell repertoires in COVID-19. V was clipped by 0 bases and J by 3 bases; unmatched bases: 5. The CDR3 runs to 16 residues. From germline, CDR1 is SGHNT and CDR2 YYREEE (reference sequence). The protocol was immunoSEQ multiplex PCR, while the TCRdb copy is restricted to in-frame clones and leaves out a portion. The sample yields under 95,000 clones, around three quarters seen once. The sequenced sample was peripheral blood. V usage is TRBV5-4 and J usage is TRBJ1-2; TRBD1 matches at 10 bases. This receptor was taken from a man aged 50-60 years with active or convalescent COVID-19. This CDR3 is CASSLARQGADYGYTF. CDR3 bases: TGTGCCAGCAGCTTGGCCCGACAGGGGGCAGACTATGGCTACACCTTC.